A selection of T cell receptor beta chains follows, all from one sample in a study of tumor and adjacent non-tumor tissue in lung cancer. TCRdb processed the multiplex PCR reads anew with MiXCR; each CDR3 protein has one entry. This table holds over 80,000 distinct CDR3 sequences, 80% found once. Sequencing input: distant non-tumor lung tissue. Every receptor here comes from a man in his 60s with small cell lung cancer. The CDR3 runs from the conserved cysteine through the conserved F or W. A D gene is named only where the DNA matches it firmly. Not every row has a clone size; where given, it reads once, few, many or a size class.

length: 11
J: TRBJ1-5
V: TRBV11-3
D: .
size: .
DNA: TGTGCCTGTAGCACTTATCAGCCCCAGCATTTT
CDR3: CACSTYQPQHF

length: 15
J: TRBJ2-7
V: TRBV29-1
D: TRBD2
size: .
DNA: TGCAGCGTTGAAGATTCGGGGACTACACCCTACGAGCGGTACTTC
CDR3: CSVEDSGTTPYERYF

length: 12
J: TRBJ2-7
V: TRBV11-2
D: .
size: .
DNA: TGTGCCAGCAACTCAACCTATGGCGAACAGTACTTC
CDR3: CASNSTYGEQYF

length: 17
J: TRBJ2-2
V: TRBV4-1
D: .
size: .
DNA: TGCGCCAGCAGCCACACAATCACGGGGGGGGTCGACAGGGAGCTATTTTTT
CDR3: CASSHTITGGVDRELFF

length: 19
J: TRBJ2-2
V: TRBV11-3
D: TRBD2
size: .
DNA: TGTACCAGCAGTCGTGATGACACGGGACTAGCGGATCGCACCGGGGGGCTGTTTTTT
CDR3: CTSSRDDTGLADRTGGLFF

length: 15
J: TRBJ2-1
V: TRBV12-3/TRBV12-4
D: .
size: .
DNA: TGTGAAAGCAGCCATACTAATTCTTACTACAATGAGCAGTTCTTC
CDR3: CESSHTNSYYNEQFF

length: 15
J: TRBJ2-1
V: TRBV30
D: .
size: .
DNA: TGTGACTGGAGTGTCAGGGGACGGGGGGTCCGCGAGCAGTTCTTC
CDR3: CDWSVRGRGVREQFF

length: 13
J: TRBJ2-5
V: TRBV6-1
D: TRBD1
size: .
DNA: TGTGCCGGCAGTGAAGAGGGGGCGGGGACCCAGTACTTC
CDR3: CAGSEEGAGTQYF

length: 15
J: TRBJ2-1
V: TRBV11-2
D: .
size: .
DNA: TGTGCCAGAAGCTCTTTCTCAACAGGGGACTCTAAGCAGTTCTTC
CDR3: CARSSFSTGDSKQFF

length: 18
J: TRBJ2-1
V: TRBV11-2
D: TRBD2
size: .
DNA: TGTGACAACAGCTTAGGAGTAGCGGGAGGCTACTACTACAATGAACAGTTCTTC
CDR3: CDNSLGVAGGYYYNEQFF

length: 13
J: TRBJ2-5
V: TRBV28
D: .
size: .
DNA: TGTGCCGACAGTTTGAGGGGGGAAGAGACCCAGTACTTC
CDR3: CADSLRGEETQYF

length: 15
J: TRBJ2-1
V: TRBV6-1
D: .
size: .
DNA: TGTGCCAGCAGTGGACTAAGGCGAGTCTATAGTGAGCAGTTCTTC
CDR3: CASSGLRRVYSEQFF

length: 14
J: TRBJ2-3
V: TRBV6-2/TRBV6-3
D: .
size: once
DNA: TGTGCCAGCAGTTACTCGACCAACATAGATACGCAGTATTTT
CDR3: CASSYSTNIDTQYF

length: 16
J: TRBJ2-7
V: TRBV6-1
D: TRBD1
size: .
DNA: TGTACCAGCAGCCAACCTGGACAGGGGGCAACCTATGAGCAGTACTTC
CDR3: CTSSQPGQGATYEQYF

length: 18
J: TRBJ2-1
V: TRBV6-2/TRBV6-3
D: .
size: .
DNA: TGTGCCAACAGTTATCCCCCGGGGGCGGCTAGCCTATACAATGAGCAGTTCTTC
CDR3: CANSYPPGAASLYNEQFF

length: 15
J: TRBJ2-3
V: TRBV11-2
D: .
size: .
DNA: TGTGCCAGTAGCAAGGCGCAGATTCGCACAGATACGCAGTATTTT
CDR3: CASSKAQIRTDTQYF

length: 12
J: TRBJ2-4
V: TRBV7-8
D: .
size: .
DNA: TGTGCCATCAGCTTGGGCCAGGGCATTCAGTATTTC
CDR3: CAISLGQGIQYF

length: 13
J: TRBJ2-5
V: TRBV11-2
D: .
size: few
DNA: TGTGCCAGCAGCTTGGGGACCAAAGTGACCCAATACTTC
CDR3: CASSLGTKVTQYF

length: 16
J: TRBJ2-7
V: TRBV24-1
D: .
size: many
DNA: TGTGCCACCAGTGATTTCCCCCGCCAGGGTTCCTACGAGCAGTACTTC
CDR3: CATSDFPRQGSYEQYF

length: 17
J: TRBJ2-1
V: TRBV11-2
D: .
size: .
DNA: TGTGCCAGCAGCCTGTCGACGCCCCAGAGCTCCTACAATGAGCAGTTCTTC
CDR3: CASSLSTPQSSYNEQFF

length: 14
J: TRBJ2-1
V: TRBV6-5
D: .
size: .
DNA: TGTGCCAGCAATTCGGACTCCCCCCCTTATGAGCAGCTCTTC
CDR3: CASNSDSPPYEQLF

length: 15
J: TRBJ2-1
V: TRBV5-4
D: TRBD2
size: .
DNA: TGTGTCAGCAGCCCTGGACTAGCGGTAAACAATGAGCAGTTCTTC
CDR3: CVSSPGLAVNNEQFF

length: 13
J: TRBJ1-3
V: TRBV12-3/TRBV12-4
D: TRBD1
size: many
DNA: TGTGCCAGCAGCTGGGGACAGCCTAACACCATATATTTT
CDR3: CASSWGQPNTIYF